This TCR beta chain emerged from a study of shared clonotypes between healthy human individuals. General observations from the study: Blood was the only sampled material, and tissue repertoires likely differ.

Profiled with immunoSEQ multiplex PCR; TCRdb holds only in-frame clones, not every one. The sample lists some 380,000 clones, approximately 96% seen once, with approximately 0.3% in the top ten. With V trimmed by 4 bases and J by 2 bases, 0 bases remained unmatched. There are 13 residues in the CDR3. In germline, CDR1 is MGHDK, CDR2 SYGVNS. Turning to this clone: The antigen remains unidentified.

The specimen was memory CD8+ T cells sorted from blood. The sample's subset: CD45RO+ cells pooled with CCR7-negative TemRA cells. The receptor was derived from a man aged 25-45 years in good health. The genes are TRBV25-1 and TRBJ1-2; 8 bases align to TRBD1. This chain's CDR3 is CASSAGGNYGYTF. CDR3 in DNA: TGTGCCAGCAGTGCAGGGGGCAACTATGGCTACACCTTC.